The 18 T cell receptor beta chains below were found in one sample sequenced in a study of monozygotic twins with inflammatory bowel disease. With the 5' RACE reads reprocessed, TCRdb shows one record per CDR3 protein and no DNA. The sample has roughly 200,000 distinct CDR3 sequences; the top ten hold around 1.5%. The sequenced sample consisted of blood. These receptors were obtained from a human donor with ulcerative colitis or Crohn's disease, or a healthy co-twin of an affected twin (not recorded which).

The gene calls are TRBV12-3 or TRBV12-4 and TRBJ2-2; the TCRdb call, TRBD1, lacks DNA for checking. This CDR3 is 15 amino acids long. The CDR3 protein is CASHTGTPYTGELFF.

The gene calls are TRBV12-3 or TRBV12-4 and TRBJ2-5; TCRdb's D gene call, TRBD1, goes unchecked for lack of DNA. This CDR3 spans 14 amino acids. CDR3 sequence: CATEKGAAGETQYF.

The chain is built from TRBV6-5 and TRBJ1-3. This CDR3 has 17 amino acids. In germline, CDR1 is MNHEY, CDR2 SVGAGI. CDR3: CASSYIAGPLRLNTIYF.

The chain couples TRBV5-5 to TRBJ2-1; TCRdb's assignment of TRBD1 cannot be checked, as there is no DNA. CDR3 length equals 13 residues. The germline gives CDR1 SGHKS, CDR2 YYEKEE (reference sequence). Here the CDR3 reads CASSIGDMNEQFF.

The rearrangement uses TRBV11-2 and TRBJ1-1. This CDR3 has 13 amino acids. Germline V gene data show CDR1 as SGHAT and CDR2 as FQNNGV. The CDR3 sequence: CASSLSQNTEAFF.

The chain uses TRBV20-1 and TRBJ1-5; TCRdb reports TRBD1, a call that lacks DNA to check it against. This CDR3 has 16 residues. Germline V gives CDR1 DFQATT, CDR2 SNEGSKA (reference sequence). The CDR3 spells CSASPEGGALRQPQHF.

The chain uses TRBV6-5 and TRBJ1-5; the D call from TCRdb, TRBD1, cannot be confirmed without DNA. Per the germline V gene, CDR1 is MNHEY and CDR2 is SVGAGI. The CDR3 extends over 16 amino acids. This CDR3 reads CASSYSPTAPHQPQHF.

The chain couples TRBV20-1 to TRBJ2-3; TCRdb selects TRBD2, and the lack of DNA leaves this call unchecked. Per germline, CDR1 DFQATT and CDR2 SNEGSKA (reference sequence). This CDR3 has 14 amino acids. This CDR3 is CSATGEGRTDTQYF.

This chain joins TRBV10-3 and TRBJ2-1. Germline V gene lookup returns CDR1 ENHRY and CDR2 SYGVKD. This CDR3 spans 13 amino acids. CDR3 protein: CAISEIDINEQFF.

V usage is TRBV25-1 and J usage is TRBJ2-2; checking the TCRdb D call of TRBD1 is not possible without DNA. The CDR3 covers 14 residues. Germline-derived CDR1 and CDR2 are MGHDK and SYGVNS. The CDR3: CASGEGGLLGELFF. The complete variable domain, with remaining parts taken from reference TRBV25-1 and TRBJ2-2, reads EADIYQTPRYLVIGTGKKITLECSQTMGHDKMYWYQQDPGMELHLIHYSYGVNSTEKGDLSSESTVSRIRTEHFPLTLESARPSHTSQYLCASGEGGLLGELFFGEGSRLTVL.

The chain employs TRBV9 and TRBJ2-1; TCRdb reports TRBD2, a call that lacks DNA to check it against. Germline V gene lookup returns CDR1 SGDLS and CDR2 YYNGEE. The CDR3 has 15 amino acids. CDR3 amino acids: CASSGGLAGFYEQFF.

This chain links TRBV20-1 with TRBJ1-2. Looked up from germline, CDR1 is DFQATT and CDR2 is SNEGSKA (reference sequence). The CDR3 covers 12 residues. CDR3 in amino acids: CSASGWGQGYTF.

The rearrangement links TRBV5-1 to TRBJ2-2; there is no DNA to check the TCRdb D call of TRBD1. The CDR3 length is 15 residues. The germline gives CDR1 SGHRS, CDR2 YFSETQ. CDR3 protein: CASSPGQGDTGELFF.

The V and J genes are TRBV5-1 and TRBJ2-3; as DNA is missing, the TRBD2 call by TCRdb cannot be tested. The CDR3 extends over 15 amino acids. The germline V gene has CDR1 SGHRS and CDR2 YFSETQ. This CDR3 is CASTLAGAEVDTQYF. Together with reference TRBV5-1 and TRBJ2-3, the CDR3 gives the full variable domain: KAGVTQTPRYLIKTRGQQVTLSCSPISGHRSVSWYQQTPGQGLQFLFEYFSETQRNKGNFPGRFSGRQFSNSRSEMNVSTLELGDSALYLCASTLAGAEVDTQYFGPGTRLTVL.

The chain joins TRBV29-1 to TRBJ1-1; the D call of TRBD1 rests on TCRdb alone, since no DNA is present to check it. This CDR3 region has 14 residues. Germline CDR1 and CDR2: SQVTM and ANQGSEA. The CDR3 sequence is CSVGRDRVDTEAFF.

The chain carries TRBV12-3 or TRBV12-4 and TRBJ1-2. The CDR3 has 15 amino acids. This chain's CDR3 is CASKPMTGKIGGYTF.

CDR3 region: CASSQGLGGGYTF. This sequence joins TRBV12-3 or TRBV12-4 and TRBJ1-2. This CDR3 has 13 amino acids.

This rearrangement joins TRBV7-9 to TRBJ1-1. Germline assignment: CDR1 SEHNR and CDR2 FQNEAQ (reference sequence). The CDR3 covers 14 residues. CDR3 residues: CASSLVGPNTEAFF.